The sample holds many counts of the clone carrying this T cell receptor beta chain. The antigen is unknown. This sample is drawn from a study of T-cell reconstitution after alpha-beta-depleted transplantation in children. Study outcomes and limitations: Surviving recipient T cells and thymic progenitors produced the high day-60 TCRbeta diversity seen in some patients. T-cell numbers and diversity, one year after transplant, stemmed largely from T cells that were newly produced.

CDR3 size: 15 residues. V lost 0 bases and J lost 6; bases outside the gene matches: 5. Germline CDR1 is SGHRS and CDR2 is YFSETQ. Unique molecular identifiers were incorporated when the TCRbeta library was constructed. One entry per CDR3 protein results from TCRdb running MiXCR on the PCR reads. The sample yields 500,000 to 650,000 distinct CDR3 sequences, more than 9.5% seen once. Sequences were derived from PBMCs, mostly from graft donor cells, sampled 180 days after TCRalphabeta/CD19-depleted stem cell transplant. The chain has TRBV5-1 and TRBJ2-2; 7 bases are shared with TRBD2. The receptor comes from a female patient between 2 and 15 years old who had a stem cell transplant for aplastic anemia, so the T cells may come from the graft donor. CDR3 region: CASSLAGGSPGELFF. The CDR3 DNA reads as TGCGCCAGCAGCTTGGCCGGCGGGAGCCCCGGGGAGCTGTTTTTT.